This record concerns one TCR beta chain sequence. The antigen is undetermined. The data originate from a study of T cells in Graves' hyperthyroidism and ophthalmopathy. Study-level background: Peripheral blood collection took place at initial diagnosis, before any treatment. Study-level points and caveats: A model of 13 V-J pairs discriminated ophthalmopathy from stable hyperthyroidism.

The source material, RNA transcripts, was used to amplify TCR beta CDR3 regions. The HTBI set primed first-round TCR CDR3 RT-PCR. A single record per CDR3 protein comes from TCRdb applying MiXCR to the multiplex PCR reads. Here the sample spans hundreds of thousands of distinct CDR3 sequences, roughly an eighth being singletons. Germline CDR1 ENHRY, CDR2 SYGVKD. This CDR3 has 11 amino acids. Trimming took 9 bases from V and 2 from J, leaving 6 bases between them. V is TRBV10-3 and J is TRBJ2-3; D is ambiguous. Input material: blood. The origin of this receptor is a woman aged 40 to 50 with Graves' ophthalmopathy. This CDR3 is CAISYTDTQYF. The CDR3 DNA reads TGTGCCATTTCCTACACAGATACGCAGTATTTT.